The sequence of this T cell receptor (beta chain) was determined in a study of T cell responses to AZD1222 COVID-19 vaccine. On this clone: Its cognate antigen is unknown.

This table comes from immunoSEQ multiplex PCR, and its TCRdb copy is limited to in-frame clones, with some not included. The table records 100,000 or so clones, around 87% of them present only once. General observations from the study: The peak T cell response came first, and repertoires were sampled only after it. Donors skewed white British and female; clonal diversity was possibly underestimated. Across spike, vaccine-associated CD4 TCRs were found, dominant at 160-218 and 743-854. Baseline antibody screening turned up just a handful of seropositive AZD1222 recipients.

CDR3 length equals 15 residues. V gave up 5 bases and J gave up 6 bases, with 17 bases separating them. Germline V CDR1 and CDR2: MNHEY, SVGAGI. The TCR comes from an adult in good health. The chain combines TRBV6-5 with TRBJ2-1; a possible D gene is TRBD2 (6 bases). The sequences come from peripheral blood, collected on day 0 of MenACWY control vaccination. CDR3 residues: CASSRQTRSGNEQFF. The CDR3 nucleotides are TGTGCCAGCAGTCGCCAGACTAGGTCGGGCAATGAGCAGTTCTTC.